Detailed here is one T cell receptor (beta chain). No antigen is known for it. Everyone who donated was a Caucasian adult who lived in Nashville, Tennessee. The source of the sample is a study of shared clonotypes between healthy human individuals. Overall study results and limits: When naive CD4 clonotypes were compared across a few donors, about 4.9% were shared. Incomplete sequencing of sorted subsets was indicated by rarefaction despite large depth. The diversity represented, both genetic and in exposure history, was limited by few donors.

Using immunoSEQ multiplex PCR, the repertoire was profiled, and TCRdb retains in-frame clones only, with some absent. The sample lists 850,000 to 1,200,000 clones, 65% to 75% occurring once. The clonotype originates from a man aged 18 to 29 in good health. Input material: memory CD4+ T cells sorted from blood. Subset: CD45RA-negative fraction.

Here the CDR3 DNA reads TGCGCCAGCAGCCACGAAGGGAGCACAGATACGCAGTATTTT. Translating it yields CASSHEGSTDTQYF. The chain carries TRBV4-3 and TRBJ2-3; D call uncertain. CDR1 is LGHNA, CDR2 YSLEER, per germline. The V and J ends lost 3 bases and 0 bases respectively, with 7 bases between them. The length of the CDR3 is 14 residues.